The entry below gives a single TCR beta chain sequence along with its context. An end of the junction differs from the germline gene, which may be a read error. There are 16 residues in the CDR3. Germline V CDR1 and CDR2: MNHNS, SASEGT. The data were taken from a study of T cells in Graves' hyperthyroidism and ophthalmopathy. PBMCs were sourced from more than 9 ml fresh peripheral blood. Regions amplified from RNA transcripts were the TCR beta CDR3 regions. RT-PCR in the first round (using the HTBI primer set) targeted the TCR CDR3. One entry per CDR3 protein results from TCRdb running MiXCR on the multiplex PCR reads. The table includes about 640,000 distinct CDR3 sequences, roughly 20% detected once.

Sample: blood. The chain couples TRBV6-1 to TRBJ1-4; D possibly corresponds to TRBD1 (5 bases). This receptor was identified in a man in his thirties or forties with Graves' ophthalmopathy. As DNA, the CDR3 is TGTGTCAGCGAGCGCTCCCTCGGGGGAACTAATGAAAAACTGTTTTTT. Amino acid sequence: CVSERSLGGTNEKLFF.